These 8 T cell receptor beta chains were sequenced from one sample in a study of blood T cell repertoires in COVID-19. Here immunoSEQ multiplex PCR was the method, and the copy in TCRdb shows in-frame clones only, minus some. The sample holds around 310,000 clones, over 85% seen once. The source material was PBMCs or T cells enriched from blood (not recorded which). Every receptor here comes from a woman under 40 who had recovered from COVID-19.

This chain joins TRBV11-2 and TRBJ2-1; 7 bases line up with TRBD2. J lost 2 bases, V lost 4 bases, and 8 bases had no gene match. Per germline, CDR1 SGHAT and CDR2 FQNNGV. The CDR3 is 16 amino acids. The CDR3 spells CASSWRLADAYNEQFF. For the CDR3, the DNA is TGTGCCAGCAGCTGGCGGCTAGCGGACGCCTACAATGAGCAGTTCTTC.

The chain has TRBV27 and TRBJ2-7; D perhaps matches TRBD1 (5 bases). The CDR3 runs 15 residues. Trimming took 0 bases from V and 4 from J, leaving 13 bases between them. Germline lookup yields CDR1 MNHEY and CDR2 SMNVEV (reference sequence). CDR3 in DNA: TGTGCCAGCAGTTTATCAGGGGAAATAACGTACGAGCAGTACTTC. Encoded protein: CASSLSGEITYEQYF.

This clone was observed at least ten times. The chain couples TRBV6-5 to TRBJ1-6; D is possibly TRBD1 (5 bases). The CDR3 contains 15 residues. The ends were cut back, 0 bases at V and 10 bases at J, with 13 bases in the middle. Germline-derived CDR1 and CDR2 are MNHEY and SVGAGI. The CDR3: CASSYSGGEGSPLHF. In nucleotides, the CDR3 is TGTGCCAGCAGTTACTCGGGGGGAGAAGGGTCACCCCTCCACTTT.

The rearrangement links TRBV28 to TRBJ2-3, with 8 bases aligning to TRBD1. There are 15 residues in the CDR3. Trimming removed 5 bases from V and 2 bases from J; junction bases left unmatched: 6. The germline V gene has CDR1 MDHEN and CDR2 SYDVKM. CDR3 amino acids: CASSPEDRDTDTQYF. For the CDR3, the DNA is TGTGCCAGCAGTCCCGAGGACAGGGACACAGATACGCAGTATTTT.

The chain recombines TRBV14 with TRBJ1-6, with D maybe TRBD1 (6 bases). Trimming shortened V by 3 bases and J by 6 bases, and 15 bases separated the two germline ends. The CDR3 has 16 amino acids. Germline-derived CDR1 and CDR2 are SGHDN and FVKESK. The CDR3 bases are TGTGCCAGCAGCCATCTTGGGCCAGGGGTTAATTCACCCCTCCACTTT. Its translation is CASSHLGPGVNSPLHF. Together with reference TRBV14 and TRBJ1-6, the CDR3 gives the full variable domain: EAGVTQFPSHSVIEKGQTVTLRCDPISGHDNLYWYRRVMGKEIKFLLHFVKESKQDESGMPNNRFLAERTGGTYSTLKVQPAELEDSGVYFCASSHLGPGVNSPLHFGNGTRLTVT.

This clone has just one count. V usage is TRBV30 and J usage is TRBJ2-3, with 9 bases fitting TRBD2. The germline CDR1 and CDR2 sequences are GTSNPN and SVGIG (reference sequence). This CDR3 contains 15 residues. The ends lost 0 bases at V and 6 bases at J; junction bases unmatched: 7. CDR3 sequence reads: CAWSVRGLATDTQYF. The CDR3 region has the DNA TGTGCCTGGAGTGTACGGGGACTAGCAACCGATACGCAGTATTTT.

J is TRBJ1-5 and V is TRBV4-1, with TRBD1 matching 9 bases. The germline V gene encodes CDR1 MGHRA and CDR2 YSYEKL. V gave up 2 bases and J gave up 8 bases; unmatched junction bases: 10. This CDR3 is 16 amino acids long. CDR3 protein: CASSQRPGDRVEPQHF. Here the CDR3 DNA reads TGCGCCAGCAGCCAACGCCCGGGGGACAGGGTTGAGCCCCAGCATTTT.

The chain has TRBV5-1 and TRBJ1-2, with 7 bases aligning to TRBD1. The CDR3 extends over 16 amino acids. Germline loops: CDR1 SGHRS, CDR2 YFSETQ. Germline trimming cut 4 bases from V and 6 bases from J; bases unmatched to any gene: 15. The CDR3 here is CASSIGTVNLVDGYTF. The DNA for the CDR3 is TGCGCCAGCAGCATCGGGACAGTTAATCTTGTGGATGGCTACACCTTC.